This T cell receptor (beta chain) was recovered during a study of T cell changes during pregnancy in multiple sclerosis. Some clones are missing from TCRdb's copy, which holds only in-frame ones; the method was immunoSEQ multiplex PCR. The table lists some 40,000 clones, 85% to 95% of them singletons. V gave up 0 bases and J gave up 5 bases; unmatched junction bases: 3. Germline V CDR1 and CDR2: SGHVT, SQSDAQ. The CDR3 totals 14 residues. The sequencing used CD4+ T cells from peripheral blood mononuclear cells, collected in the third trimester of pregnancy. The rearrangement links TRBV7-4 to TRBJ2-5, with 7 positions matching TRBD2. This sequence originates from a female donor in good health, enrolled as a control in a pregnancy study. CDR3 protein: CASSLAGAGETQYF. The DNA of the CDR3 is TGTGCCAGCAGCTTAGCGGGAGCGGGGGAGACCCAGTACTTC.